Listed here are 2 T cell receptor beta chains from one sample, sequenced in a study of T cells in Graves' hyperthyroidism and ophthalmopathy. There were TCR beta CDR3 regions amplified from RNA transcripts. First-round RT-PCR of the TCR CDR3 relied on the HTBI primer set. TCRdb fed the multiplex PCR reads into MiXCR, producing one record per CDR3 protein. The profile shows around 600,000 distinct CDR3 sequences, over 12% of them singletons. Source material: blood. The receptors derive from a woman aged 18-30 years with Graves' ophthalmopathy.

J is TRBJ2-7 and V is TRBV11-2; TRBD1 is a possible D gene (6 bases). The CDR3 has 15 amino acids. Germline CDR1 reads SGHAT; CDR2 reads FQNNGV. V shed 5 bases and J shed 0 bases, with 14 bases lying between them. CDR3 in amino acids: CASSPRGTNSYEQYF. CDR3 nucleotides: TGTGCCAGCAGCCCGAGGGGGACAAACTCCTACGAGCAGTACTTC.

This clonotype was seen ten or more times. The chain recombines TRBV30 with TRBJ2-7; a weak D match, TRBD1 (6 bases). Germline V gives CDR1 GTSNPN, CDR2 SVGIG (reference sequence). The CDR3 contains 15 residues. Deletions cut 1 base from V and 0 bases from J, with 13 bases between. The CDR3 region has the DNA TGTGCCTGGAGTGCCCCTCTACAGGGCTCCTACGAGCAGTACTTC. Encoded protein: CAWSAPLQGSYEQYF.